These T cell receptor beta chains were read from a single sample in a study of blood T cell repertoires in COVID-19. Method: immunoSEQ multiplex PCR; TCRdb's copy keeps in-frame clones and lacks some. The sample lists over 200,000 clones; roughly 89% were seen once. The sequencing input was peripheral blood. Receptors originate from a man in his 60s who had recovered from COVID-19. The CDR3 runs from the conserved cysteine through the conserved F or W. The D gene is left open where the match is weak. Not all rows give a size; the values are once, few, many and, for expanded clones, a class.

j_gene	v_gene	d_gene	abundance	CDR3aa	CDR3nt
TRBJ2-2	TRBV3-1/TRBV3-2	TRBD2	-	CASSQEGLAAGELFF	TGTGCCAGCAGCCAAGAGGGACTAGCGGCCGGGGAGCTGTTTTTT
TRBJ2-1	TRBV7-3	TRBD1	-	CASSVDGQGAAYNEQFF	TGTGCCAGCAGCGTAGACGGACAGGGGGCCGCCTACAATGAGCAGTTCTTC
TRBJ2-5	TRBV4-2	TRBD2	-	CASSQDGTSGSRETQYF	TGTGCCAGCAGCCAAGATGGAACTAGCGGAAGTCGAGAGACCCAGTACTTC
TRBJ1-2	TRBV5-1	TRBD1	-	CASSLGQGDHLSGYTF	TGCGCCAGCAGCCTCGGACAGGGGGACCATTTATCTGGCTACACCTTC
TRBJ2-2	TRBV7-3	-	-	CASSLKPSANTGELFF	TGTGCCAGCAGCTTAAAACCTAGCGCAAACACCGGGGAGCTGTTTTTT
TRBJ1-2	TRBV19	-	-	CASSPDRGANYGYTF	TGTGCCAGTAGCCCCGACAGAGGAGCTAACTATGGCTACACCTTC
TRBJ2-7	TRBV7-2	TRBD2	-	CASSSSGLASYEQYF	TGTGCCAGCAGCTCTAGCGGACTAGCTTCCTACGAGCAGTACTTC
TRBJ1-2	TRBV6-4	TRBD1	-	CASRASGGNYGYTF	TGTGCCAGCAGGGCTTCAGGGGGGAACTATGGCTACACCTTC
TRBJ2-3	TRBV2	-	-	CASRGGDTQYF	TGTGCCAGCAGAGGGGGAGATACGCAGTATTTT
TRBJ2-4	TRBV6-5	TRBD2	-	CASSSPGGNIQYF	TGTGCCAGCAGTTCTCCGGGGGGTAACATTCAGTACTTC
TRBJ1-1	TRBV6-6	-	-	CASSYSIGLWDTEAFF	TGTGCCAGCAGTTACTCGATTGGGCTCTGGGACACTGAAGCTTTCTTT
TRBJ2-5	TRBV7-9	TRBD1	-	CASTDFDRGETQYF	TGTGCCAGCACCGACTTTGACAGGGGGGAGACCCAGTACTTC
TRBJ2-7	TRBV5-1	-	-	CASSLGPGTRNTYEQYF	TGCGCCAGCAGCTTAGGCCCCGGGACACGAAATACCTACGAGCAGTACTTC
TRBJ2-1	TRBV5-1	TRBD2	-	CASSYGQRESYNEQFF	TGCGCCAGCAGCTATGGGCAGCGGGAGTCTTACAATGAGCAGTTCTTC
TRBJ2-3	TRBV7-7	-	-	CASSLTAEGTDTQYF	TGTGCTAGCAGCTTGACAGCTGAAGGCACAGATACGCAGTATTTT
TRBJ2-1	TRBV5-1	TRBD2	-	CASSLRSGGDNEQFF	TGCGCCAGCAGCTTGCGGTCGGGAGGGGATAATGAGCAGTTCTTC
TRBJ2-1	TRBV11-3	TRBD1	-	CASSLDLDRALNNEQFF	TGTGCCAGCAGCTTAGATCTCGACAGGGCATTGAACAATGAGCAGTTCTTC
TRBJ2-3	TRBV7-3	-	-	CASSLQVYTDTQYF	TGTGCCAGCAGCTTACAGGTTTACACAGATACGCAGTATTTT
TRBJ1-1	TRBV19	-	-	CASRALGQGNTEAFF	TGTGCCAGTAGGGCATTGGGGCAGGGGAACACTGAAGCTTTCTTT
TRBJ2-7	TRBV4-3	TRBD1	few	CASSHRTGDEQYF	TGCGCCAGCAGCCATCGGACAGGGGACGAGCAGTACTTC
TRBJ2-2	TRBV5-4	-	-	CASSRDSLRTGELFF	TGTGCCAGCAGCCGGGACTCGTTGAGGACCGGGGAGCTGTTTTTT
TRBJ2-7	TRBV15	-	-	CATSRGYTSYEQYF	TGTGCCACCAGCAGAGGTTACACCTCCTACGAGCAGTACTTC
TRBJ1-1	TRBV6-1	TRBD1	once	CASSERRGQTEAFF	TGTGCCAGCAGTGAACGGAGGGGGCAAACTGAAGCTTTCTTT
TRBJ2-4	TRBV2	TRBD2	-	CASSLSGVGKNIQYF	TGTGCCAGCAGCCTAAGCGGGGTGGGCAAAAACATTCAGTACTTC
TRBJ1-3	TRBV7-2	-	-	CASRAGVFGNTIYF	TGTGCCAGCAGGGCAGGGGTTTTTGGAAACACCATATATTTT
TRBJ1-1	TRBV29-1	-	-	CSGNQGGMNTEAFF	TGCAGCGGGAACCAGGGAGGAATGAACACTGAAGCTTTCTTT
TRBJ1-3	TRBV6-4	TRBD1	few	CASSDPGQGGNTIYF	TGTGCCAGCAGTGATCCCGGACAGGGGGGCAACACCATATATTTT